These T cell receptor beta chains were read from a single sample in a study of cytomegalovirus exposure and HLA in healthy donors. Using immunoSEQ multiplex PCR, the repertoire was profiled, and TCRdb retains in-frame clones only, with some absent. Of approximately 260,000 clones listed, around 85% are singletons. The source material was PBMCs. The receptors originated from a woman in her twenties or thirties in good health and CMV-seropositive. CDR3s include the opening cysteine and the closing phenylalanine or tryptophan. Fields, in order: J gene, D gene, V gene, clone size, CDR3 protein, CDR3 DNA. The D gene is left open where the match is weak. Size is omitted from some rows. Given values are once, few, many or a class for expanded clones.

>TRBJ1-2|NA|TRBV4-1|NA
CASSQNTGFNYGYTF
TGCGCCAGCAGCCAAAATACAGGGTTTAACTATGGCTACACCTTC
>TRBJ1-2|TRBD1|TRBV10-3|NA
CAISEDRGPSGYTF
TGTGCCATCAGTGAGGACAGGGGCCCTAGTGGCTACACCTTC
>TRBJ1-2|NA|TRBV7-9|NA
CASSSGQPRGSYTF
TGTGCCAGCAGCTCGGGCCAGCCCCGGGGAAGCTACACCTTC
>TRBJ2-7|NA|TRBV27|NA
CASSGAGGSYEQYF
TGTGCCAGCAGTGGGGCAGGGGGGTCGTACGAGCAGTACTTC
>TRBJ1-1|TRBD1|TRBV6-5|NA
CASSLQGKNTEAFF
TGTGCCAGCAGCCTACAGGGGAAGAACACTGAAGCTTTCTTT
>TRBJ1-1|TRBD1|TRBV6-6|NA
CASSYQGADTEAFF
TGTGCCAGCAGTTACCAGGGGGCGGACACTGAAGCTTTCTTT
>TRBJ2-7|TRBD2|TRBV13|NA
CASSLGLGTSGRTISYEQYF
TGTGCCAGCAGCTTAGGCCTTGGGACTAGCGGGAGGACAATCTCCTACGAGCAGTACTTC
>TRBJ1-4|NA|TRBV18|NA
CASSLLMRVTNEKLFF
TGTGCCAGCTCTCTTCTGATGAGGGTTACTAATGAAAAACTGTTTTTT
>TRBJ1-3|NA|TRBV19|many
CASTKGESGNTIYF
TGTGCCAGTACCAAGGGGGAATCTGGAAACACCATATATTTT
>TRBJ1-2|NA|TRBV7-9|NA
CASSLTTDYGYTF
TGTGCCAGCAGCTTAACTACGGATTATGGCTACACCTTC
>TRBJ1-2|NA|TRBV11-3|NA
CASSLEGGYGYTF
TGTGCCAGCAGCTTAGAAGGAGGGTATGGCTACACCTTC
>TRBJ2-2|TRBD2|TRBV5-1|NA
CASSLAGLAAGELFF
TGCGCCAGCAGCTTGGCGGGACTAGCGGCCGGGGAGCTGTTTTTT
>TRBJ2-3|TRBD1|TRBV5-1|NA
CASSWGQGQSDTQYF
TGCGCCAGCAGCTGGGGACAGGGTCAGTCAGATACGCAGTATTTT
>TRBJ2-7|NA|TRBV7-9|NA
CASSFFGVYEQYF
TGTGCCAGCAGCTTCTTCGGGGTTTACGAGCAGTACTTC
>TRBJ1-1|TRBD1|TRBV27|NA
CASSSGTGEAFF
TGTGCCAGCAGTTCCGGGACAGGGGAAGCTTTCTTT
>TRBJ1-3|NA|TRBV4-1|NA
CASSQAGNTIYF
TGCGCCAGCAGCCAAGCAGGAAACACCATATATTTT
>TRBJ1-1|NA|TRBV6-5|NA
CASRAIGGKSTEAFF
TGTGCCAGCAGGGCTATAGGCGGGAAGAGTACTGAAGCTTTCTTT
>TRBJ2-1|NA|TRBV20-1|NA
CSTSRYNEQFF
TGCAGTACCTCTAGATACAATGAGCAGTTCTTC
>TRBJ1-5|NA|TRBV4-1|few
CASSPQGNQPQHF
TGCGCCAGCAGCCCCCAGGGAAATCAGCCCCAGCATTTT
>TRBJ2-6|NA|TRBV5-1|few
CASSLYRGGTGSGANVLTF
TGCGCCAGCAGCTTATACAGGGGGGGTACTGGATCTGGGGCCAACGTCCTGACTTTC
>TRBJ2-7|NA|TRBV10-2|NA
CASSEGAEQYF
TGCGCCAGCAGTGAGGGGGCCGAGCAGTACTTC
>TRBJ1-4|NA|TRBV27|NA
CASSSRQVSTNEKLFF
TGTGCCAGCAGTTCTAGACAGGTGTCAACTAATGAAAAACTGTTTTTT
>TRBJ1-3|NA|TRBV5-6|NA
CASSLIRGGNTIYF
TGTGCCAGCAGCTTGATCAGGGGCGGAAACACCATATATTTT
>TRBJ1-2|NA|TRBV29-1|few
CSVEDGGHYGYTF
TGCAGCGTTGAAGACGGAGGGCACTATGGCTACACCTTC
>TRBJ2-2|TRBD1|TRBV10-1|NA
CASSESGGNGELFF
TGCGCCAGCAGTGAGTCAGGGGGCAACGGGGAGCTGTTTTTT
>TRBJ1-2|NA|TRBV7-2|few
CASSLALERGYTF
TGTGCCAGCAGCTTAGCCCTAGAGCGGGGCTACACCTTC
>TRBJ1-4|TRBD1|TRBV5-1|NA
CASTLGQGAGLGEKLFF
TGCGCCAGCACCCTGGGACAGGGGGCTGGTTTAGGCGAAAAACTGTTTTTT
>TRBJ2-1|NA|TRBV27|NA
CASSFLAERYYNEQFF
TGTGCCAGCAGCTTTTTAGCGGAACGTTACTACAATGAGCAGTTCTTC
>TRBJ2-3|TRBD2|TRBV6-6|NA
CASSYPSGSMIDTQYF
TGTGCCAGCAGTTACCCCAGCGGGAGTATGATAGATACGCAGTATTTT
>TRBJ1-4|NA|TRBV18|few
CASSPQTVPNEKLFF
TGTGCCAGCTCACCACAAACAGTCCCTAATGAAAAACTGTTTTTT
>TRBJ1-5|NA|TRBV15|NA
CATSRDQVWLRITRPQHF
TGTGCCACCAGCAGAGATCAGGTATGGTTAAGGATAACGCGGCCCCAGCATTTT
>TRBJ2-5|NA|TRBV10-3|NA
CAISESGRQETQYF
TGTGCCATCAGTGAGTCGGGGCGGCAAGAGACCCAGTACTTC
>TRBJ2-1|NA|TRBV5-4|NA
CASSLGLAGQNEQFF
TGTGCCAGCAGCTTGGGGCTAGCCGGTCAGAATGAGCAGTTCTTC
>TRBJ2-7|NA|TRBV18|NA
CASSPGLSYEQYF
TGTGCCAGCTCACCCGGACTCTCCTACGAGCAGTACTTC
>TRBJ1-5|NA|TRBV6-1|NA
CASSKTGVSNQPQHF
TGTGCCAGCAGTAAAACAGGTGTTAGCAATCAGCCCCAGCATTTT
>TRBJ1-2|TRBD1|TRBV27|NA
CASSLTGANYGYTF
TGTGCCAGCAGTTTAACAGGGGCTAACTATGGCTACACCTTC
>TRBJ2-2|NA|TRBV5-6|NA
CASSLTSRNTGELFF
TGTGCCAGCAGCTTGACTAGCCGGAACACCGGGGAGCTGTTTTTT
>TRBJ2-3|TRBD2|TRBV30|NA
CAWSALLAGGTDTQYF
TGTGCCTGGAGTGCCCTCCTAGCGGGGGGCACAGATACGCAGTATTTT
>TRBJ2-1|TRBD2|TRBV5-1|NA
CASSFYGRAPYNEQFF
TGCGCCAGCAGCTTCTACGGGAGGGCCCCCTACAATGAGCAGTTCTTC
>TRBJ1-3|NA|TRBV7-9|NA
CASSYSGSGNTIYF
TGTGCCAGCAGTTACTCAGGCTCTGGAAACACCATATATTTT
>TRBJ2-2|NA|TRBV4-1|NA
CASSRSGALLRELFF
TGCGCCAGCAGCCGATCTGGGGCTCTCTTGAGGGAGCTGTTTTTT
>TRBJ2-1|TRBD2|TRBV5-1|NA
CASSFSGTSGRIEQFF
TGCGCCAGCAGCTTCTCCGGGACTAGCGGGAGGATTGAGCAGTTCTTC
>TRBJ1-1|NA|TRBV7-9|NA
CASSLARVNTEAFF
TGTGCCAGCAGCTTAGCCAGGGTGAACACTGAAGCTTTCTTT
>TRBJ2-2|NA|TRBV5-4|NA
CASSLGFTSTGELFF
TGTGCCAGCAGCTTGGGGTTCACATCCACCGGGGAGCTGTTTTTT
>TRBJ1-2|TRBD1|TRBV11-2|NA
CASSSNRDRGKDGYTF
TGTGCCAGCAGCTCCAACCGGGACAGGGGGAAGGATGGCTACACCTTC
>TRBJ2-3|NA|TRBV5-8|NA
CASTYLWGVSGTSTDTQYF
TGTGCCAGCACTTACCTGTGGGGGGTCAGCGGCACTAGCACAGATACGCAGTATTTT
>TRBJ1-4|NA|TRBV27|NA
CASSFGAGGNEKLFF
TGTGCCAGCAGTTTTGGTGCGGGAGGTAATGAAAAACTGTTTTTT
>TRBJ2-7|TRBD2|TRBV11-2|NA
CASRGTGGAHEQYF
TGTGCCAGCAGAGGGACGGGAGGTGCCCACGAGCAGTACTTC
>TRBJ2-2|NA|TRBV27|NA
CASSFLGGNTGELFF
TGTGCCAGCAGTTTTCTAGGGGGGAACACCGGGGAGCTGTTTTTT
>TRBJ2-3|TRBD2|TRBV15|NA
CATSRVGREGTDTQYF
TGTGCCACCAGCAGAGTGGGGCGGGAGGGTACAGATACGCAGTATTTT
>TRBJ1-2|NA|TRBV19|NA
CASSFSNYGYTF
TGTGCCAGTAGTTTCTCTAACTATGGCTACACCTTC
>TRBJ2-7|NA|TRBV19|once
CASSIQLFYNYEQYF
TGTGCCAGTAGTATCCAACTCTTTTATAACTACGAGCAGTACTTC
>TRBJ1-2|TRBD1|TRBV5-4|NA
CASNPTGTGVGYTF
TGTGCCAGCAACCCTACCGGGACAGGGGTTGGCTACACCTTC
>TRBJ2-1|TRBD2|TRBV5-6|NA
CASSFAGVEGEQFF
TGTGCCAGCAGCTTTGCGGGAGTGGAGGGTGAGCAGTTCTTC
>TRBJ1-1|TRBD1|TRBV28|NA
CATQRDRVTEAFF
TGTGCCACCCAACGGGACAGGGTAACTGAAGCTTTCTTT
>TRBJ2-3|NA|TRBV19|NA
CASSIARASVSTSTDTQYF
TGTGCCAGTAGTATAGCACGGGCTAGCGTGTCGACTAGCACAGATACGCAGTATTTT
>TRBJ2-1|TRBD1|TRBV4-1|NA
CASSQEGQGARVYRNEQFF
TGCGCCAGCAGCCAAGAGGGACAGGGGGCTAGGGTATATCGGAATGAGCAGTTCTTC
>TRBJ2-2|TRBD2|TRBV2|NA
CASSEAGLTTGELFF
TGTGCCAGCAGTGAAGCGGGACTAACCACCGGGGAGCTGTTTTTT
>TRBJ2-2|TRBD2|TRBV2|NA
CASSGVTSGATGELFF
TGTGCCAGCAGTGGGGTGACTAGCGGGGCCACCGGGGAGCTGTTTTTT
>TRBJ2-7|NA|TRBV13|NA
CASRGEYYEQYF
TGTGCCAGCAGAGGAGAGTACTACGAGCAGTACTTC